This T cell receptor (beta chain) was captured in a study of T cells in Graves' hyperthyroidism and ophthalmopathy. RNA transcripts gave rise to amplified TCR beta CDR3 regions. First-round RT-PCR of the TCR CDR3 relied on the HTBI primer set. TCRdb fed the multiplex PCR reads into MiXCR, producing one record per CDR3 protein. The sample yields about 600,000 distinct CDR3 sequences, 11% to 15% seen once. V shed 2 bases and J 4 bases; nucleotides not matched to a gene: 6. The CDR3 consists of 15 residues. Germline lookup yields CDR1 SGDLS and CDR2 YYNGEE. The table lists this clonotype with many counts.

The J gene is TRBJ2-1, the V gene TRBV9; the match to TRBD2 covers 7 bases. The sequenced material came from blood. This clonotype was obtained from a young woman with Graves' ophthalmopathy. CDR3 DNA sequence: TGTGCCAGCAGCGTCGGGACTACCTTGTACAATGAGCAGTTCTTC. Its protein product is CASSVGTTLYNEQFF.